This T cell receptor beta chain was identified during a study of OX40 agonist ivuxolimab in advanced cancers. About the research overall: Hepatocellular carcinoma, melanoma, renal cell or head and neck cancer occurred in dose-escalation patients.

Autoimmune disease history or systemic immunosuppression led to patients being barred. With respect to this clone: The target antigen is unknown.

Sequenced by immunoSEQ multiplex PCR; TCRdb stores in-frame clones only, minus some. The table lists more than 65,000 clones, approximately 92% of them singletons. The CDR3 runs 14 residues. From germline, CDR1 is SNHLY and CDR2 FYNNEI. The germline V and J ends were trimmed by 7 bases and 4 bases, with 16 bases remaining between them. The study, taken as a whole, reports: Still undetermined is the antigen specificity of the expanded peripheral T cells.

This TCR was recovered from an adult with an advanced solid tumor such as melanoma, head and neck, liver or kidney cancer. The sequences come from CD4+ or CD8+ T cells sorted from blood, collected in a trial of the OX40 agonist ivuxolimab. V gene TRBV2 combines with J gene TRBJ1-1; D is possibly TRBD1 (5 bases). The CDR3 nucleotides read TGTGCCAGCACCATTCCAGGGCAGAGCACTGAAGCTTTCTTT. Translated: CASTIPGQSTEAFF.